The entry below gives a single T cell receptor beta chain sequence along with its context. The sample belongs to a study of blood T cell repertoires in COVID-19. At the level of the study: Sites in the United States, Italy and Spain provided acute and convalescent COVID-19 samples. The analysed material was cDNA or gDNA that came from T cells, B-cell-depleted T cells, or PBMCs.

V gave up 5 bases and J gave up 8 bases, with 19 bases separating them. Germline loops: CDR1 MNHEY, CDR2 SVGAGI. The CDR3 has 15 amino acids. Study processing details: How many nucleated cells were present was estimated from reference gene primer amplification. Data came from immunoSEQ multiplex PCR; TCRdb stores just in-frame clones and leaves some out. V, J and clone size were drawn from that table, and D and trimming were deduced from the DNA. Among 200,000 to 250,000 clones listed, 70% to 90% were seen once. The sample was peripheral blood. This sequence joins TRBV6-5 and TRBJ1-5, with D perhaps TRBD1 (6 bases). The sequence was obtained from a man aged 30 to 39 who had recovered from COVID-19. This chain's CDR3 is CASSRGSRDGEPQHF. Written as DNA, the CDR3 is TGTGCCAGCAGTAGGGGGTCCCGGGATGGTGAGCCCCAGCATTTT.